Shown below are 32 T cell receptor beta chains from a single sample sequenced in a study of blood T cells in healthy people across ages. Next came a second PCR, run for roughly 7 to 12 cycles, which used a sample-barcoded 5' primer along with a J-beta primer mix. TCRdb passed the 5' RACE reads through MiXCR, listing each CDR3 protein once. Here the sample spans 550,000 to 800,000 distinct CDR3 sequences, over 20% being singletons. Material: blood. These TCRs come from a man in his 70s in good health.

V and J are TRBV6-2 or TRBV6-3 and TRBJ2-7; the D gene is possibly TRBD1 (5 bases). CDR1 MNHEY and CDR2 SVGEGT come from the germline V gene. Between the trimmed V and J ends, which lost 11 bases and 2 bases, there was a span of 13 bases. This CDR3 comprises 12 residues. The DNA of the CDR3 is TGTGCCGCAGGGCAGTTGGCCTACGAGCAGTACTTC. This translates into CAAGQLAYEQYF.

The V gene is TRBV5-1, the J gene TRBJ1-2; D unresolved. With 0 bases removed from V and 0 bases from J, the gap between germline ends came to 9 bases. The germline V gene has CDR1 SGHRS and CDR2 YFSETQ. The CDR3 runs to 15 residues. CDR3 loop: CASSLVNGANYGYTF. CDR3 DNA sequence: TGCGCCAGCAGCTTGGTAAACGGAGCTAACTATGGCTACACCTTC.

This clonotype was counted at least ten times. This CDR3 reads CSVGQSSSYNEQFF. CDR3 nucleotides: TGCAGCGTTGGACAGTCGAGCTCCTACAATGAGCAGTTCTTC. The V call is TRBV29-1, the J call TRBJ2-1, with D possibly being TRBD1 (5 bases). The CDR3 spans 14 residues. Germline-derived CDR1 and CDR2 are SQVTM and ANQGSEA. Trimming stripped 4 bases from V and 0 bases from J, with 10 bases between.

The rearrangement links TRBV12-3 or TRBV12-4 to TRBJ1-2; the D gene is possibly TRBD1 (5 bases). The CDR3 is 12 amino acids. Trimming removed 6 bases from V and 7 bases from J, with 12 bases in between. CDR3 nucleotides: TGTGCCAGCAGGCAGGGCGTCGGTGGCTACACCTTC. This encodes CASRQGVGGYTF.

CDR3 nucleotide sequence: TGCGCCAGCAGCTCGCCTAGCGGACGAACCTACAATGAGCAGTTCTTC. It encodes CASSSPSGRTYNEQFF. The chain links TRBV5-1 to TRBJ2-1; 7 bases align to TRBD2. Germline CDR1 SGHRS, CDR2 YFSETQ. V shed 3 bases, J shed 2 bases, and the junction held 8 bases outside the gene matches. There are 16 residues in the CDR3.

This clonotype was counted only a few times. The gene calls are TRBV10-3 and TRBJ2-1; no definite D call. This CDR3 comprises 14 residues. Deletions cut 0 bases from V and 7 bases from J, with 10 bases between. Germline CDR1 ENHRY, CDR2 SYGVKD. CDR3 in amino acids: CAISESPVLNEQFF. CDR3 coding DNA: TGTGCCATCAGTGAGTCGCCGGTACTGAATGAGCAGTTCTTC.

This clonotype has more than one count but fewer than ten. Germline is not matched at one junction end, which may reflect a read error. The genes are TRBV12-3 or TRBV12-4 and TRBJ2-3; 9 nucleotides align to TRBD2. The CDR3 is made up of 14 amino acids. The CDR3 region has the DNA TGTGCCAGCAGTGTAGCGGGAGAGGAGGATACGCAGTATTTT. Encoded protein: CASSVAGEEDTQYF.

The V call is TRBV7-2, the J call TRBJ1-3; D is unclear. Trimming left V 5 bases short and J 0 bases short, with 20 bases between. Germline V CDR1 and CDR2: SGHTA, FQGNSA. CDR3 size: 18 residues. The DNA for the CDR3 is TGTGCCAGCAGCCAGACCGAATGGACGGCGAGCTCTGGAAACACCATATATTTT. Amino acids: CASSQTEWTASSGNTIYF.

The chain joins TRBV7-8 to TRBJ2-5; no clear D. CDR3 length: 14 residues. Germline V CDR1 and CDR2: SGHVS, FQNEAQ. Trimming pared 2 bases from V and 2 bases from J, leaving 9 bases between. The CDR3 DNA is TGTGCCAGCAGCTTAATCCAGAGACAAGAGACCCAGTACTTC. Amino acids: CASSLIQRQETQYF.

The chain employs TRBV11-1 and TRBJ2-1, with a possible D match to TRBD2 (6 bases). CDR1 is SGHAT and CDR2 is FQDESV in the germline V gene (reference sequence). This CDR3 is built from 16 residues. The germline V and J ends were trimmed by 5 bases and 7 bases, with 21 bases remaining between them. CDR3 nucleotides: TGTGCCAGCAGCAAAAGCAGGTCAGCGGGCCGGAATGAGCAGTTCTTC. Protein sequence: CASSKSRSAGRNEQFF.

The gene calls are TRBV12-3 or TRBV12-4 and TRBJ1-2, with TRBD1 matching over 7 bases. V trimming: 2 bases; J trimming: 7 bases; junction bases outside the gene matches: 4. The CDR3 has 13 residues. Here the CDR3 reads CASSLSRGFGYTF. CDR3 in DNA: TGTGCCAGCAGTTTATCCAGGGGGTTTGGCTACACCTTC.

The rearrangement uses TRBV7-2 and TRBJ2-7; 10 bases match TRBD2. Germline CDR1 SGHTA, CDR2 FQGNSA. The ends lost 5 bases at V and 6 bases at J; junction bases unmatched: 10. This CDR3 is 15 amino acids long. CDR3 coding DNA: TGTGCCAGCAGCCGAACTAGCGGGACCAACTCCGAGCAGTACTTC. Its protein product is CASSRTSGTNSEQYF.

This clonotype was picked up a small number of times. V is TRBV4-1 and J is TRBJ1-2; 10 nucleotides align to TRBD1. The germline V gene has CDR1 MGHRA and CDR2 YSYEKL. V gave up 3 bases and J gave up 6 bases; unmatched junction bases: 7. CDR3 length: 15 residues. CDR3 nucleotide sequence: TGCGCCAGCAGCCACCTGGGACAGGGGATCCATGGCTACACCTTC. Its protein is CASSHLGQGIHGYTF.

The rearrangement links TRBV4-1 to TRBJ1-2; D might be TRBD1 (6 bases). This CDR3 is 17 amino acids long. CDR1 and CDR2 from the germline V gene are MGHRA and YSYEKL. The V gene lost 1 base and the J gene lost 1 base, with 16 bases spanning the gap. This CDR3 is CASSQVGTGLINYGYTF. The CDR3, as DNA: TGCGCCAGCAGCCAAGTGGGTACAGGGCTAATTAACTATGGCTACACCTTC.

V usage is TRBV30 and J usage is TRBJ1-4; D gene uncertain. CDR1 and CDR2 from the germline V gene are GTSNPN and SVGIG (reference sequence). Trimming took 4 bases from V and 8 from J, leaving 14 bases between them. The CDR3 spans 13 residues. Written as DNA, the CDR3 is TGTGCCTGGATCGGCCAGGCGGGAGAAAAACTGTTTTTT. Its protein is CAWIGQAGEKLFF.

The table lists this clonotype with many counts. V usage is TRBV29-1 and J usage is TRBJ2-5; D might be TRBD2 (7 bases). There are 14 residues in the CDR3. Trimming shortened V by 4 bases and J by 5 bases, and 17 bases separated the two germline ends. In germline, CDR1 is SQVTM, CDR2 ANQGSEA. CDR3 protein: CSVVGRRGLETQYF. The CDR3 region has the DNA TGCAGCGTTGTGGGGCGGCGGGGGCTTGAGACCCAGTACTTC.

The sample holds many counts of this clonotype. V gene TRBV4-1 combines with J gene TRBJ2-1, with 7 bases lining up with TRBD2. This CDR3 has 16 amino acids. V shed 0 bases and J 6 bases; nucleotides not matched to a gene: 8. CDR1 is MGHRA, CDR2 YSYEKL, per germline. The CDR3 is CASSQDEAGAGNEQFF. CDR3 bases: TGCGCCAGCAGCCAAGATGAGGCGGGAGCGGGCAATGAGCAGTTCTTC.

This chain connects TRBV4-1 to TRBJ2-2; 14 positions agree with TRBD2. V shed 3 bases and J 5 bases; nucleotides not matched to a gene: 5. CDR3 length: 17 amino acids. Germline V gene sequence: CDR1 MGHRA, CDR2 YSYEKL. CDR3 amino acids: CASSHGTSGRVTGELFF. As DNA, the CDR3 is TGCGCCAGCAGCCACGGGACTAGCGGGAGAGTAACCGGGGAGCTGTTTTTT.

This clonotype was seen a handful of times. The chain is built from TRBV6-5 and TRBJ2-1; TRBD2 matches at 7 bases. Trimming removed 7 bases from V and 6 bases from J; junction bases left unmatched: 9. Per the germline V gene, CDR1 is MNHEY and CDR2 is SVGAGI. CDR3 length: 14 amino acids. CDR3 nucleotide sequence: TGTGCCAGCACGGGGACTAACTTCCCCAATGAGCAGTTCTTC. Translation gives CASTGTNFPNEQFF.

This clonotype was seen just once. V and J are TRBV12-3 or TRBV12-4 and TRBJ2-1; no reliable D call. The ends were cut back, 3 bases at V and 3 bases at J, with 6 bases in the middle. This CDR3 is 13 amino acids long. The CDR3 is CASSFADYNEQFF. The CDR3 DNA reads TGTGCCAGCAGTTTTGCCGACTACAATGAGCAGTTCTTC.

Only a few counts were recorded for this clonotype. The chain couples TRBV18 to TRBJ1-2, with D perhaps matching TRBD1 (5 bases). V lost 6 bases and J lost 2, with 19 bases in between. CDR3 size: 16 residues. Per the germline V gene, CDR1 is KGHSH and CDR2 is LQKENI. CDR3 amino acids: CASSPPEGAINYGYTF. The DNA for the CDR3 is TGTGCCAGCTCCCCCCCCGAAGGGGCGATCAACTATGGCTACACCTTC.

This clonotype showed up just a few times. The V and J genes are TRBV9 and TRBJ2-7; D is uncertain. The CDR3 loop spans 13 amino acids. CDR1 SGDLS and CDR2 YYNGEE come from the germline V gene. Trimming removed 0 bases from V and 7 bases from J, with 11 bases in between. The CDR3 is CASSVAGLGEQYF. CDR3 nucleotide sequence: TGTGCCAGCAGCGTAGCCGGGTTAGGGGAGCAGTACTTC.

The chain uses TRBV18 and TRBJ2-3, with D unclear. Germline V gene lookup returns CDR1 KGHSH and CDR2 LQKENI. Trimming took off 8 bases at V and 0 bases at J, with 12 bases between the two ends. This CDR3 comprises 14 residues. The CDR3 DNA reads TGTGCCAGCCGGCGCTCTTCTAGCACAGATACGCAGTATTTT. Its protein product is CASRRSSSTDTQYF.

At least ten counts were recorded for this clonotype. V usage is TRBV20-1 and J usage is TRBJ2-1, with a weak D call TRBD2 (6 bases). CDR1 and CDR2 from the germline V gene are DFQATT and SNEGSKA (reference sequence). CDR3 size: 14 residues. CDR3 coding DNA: TGCAGCACCGCAGGGCTAGCGAAGTACAATGAGCAGTTCTTC. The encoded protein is CSTAGLAKYNEQFF.

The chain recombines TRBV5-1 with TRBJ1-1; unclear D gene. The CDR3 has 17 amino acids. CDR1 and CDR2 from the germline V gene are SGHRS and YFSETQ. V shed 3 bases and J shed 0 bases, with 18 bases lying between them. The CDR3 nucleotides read TGCGCCAGCAGCTATTTGCCCCAAACGGGCCTGAACACTGAAGCTTTCTTT. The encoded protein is CASSYLPQTGLNTEAFF.

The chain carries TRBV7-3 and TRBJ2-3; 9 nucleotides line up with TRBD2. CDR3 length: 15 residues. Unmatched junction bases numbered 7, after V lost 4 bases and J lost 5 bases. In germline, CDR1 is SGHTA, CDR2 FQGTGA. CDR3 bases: TGTGCCAGCAGCTACATAGCGGGAGCGGTAGATACGCAGTATTTT. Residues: CASSYIAGAVDTQYF.

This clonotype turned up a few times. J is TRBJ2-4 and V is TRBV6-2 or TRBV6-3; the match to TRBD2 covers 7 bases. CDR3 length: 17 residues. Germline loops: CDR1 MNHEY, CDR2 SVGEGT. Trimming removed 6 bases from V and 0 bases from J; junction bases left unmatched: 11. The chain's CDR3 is CASSPSGTGGAKNIQYF. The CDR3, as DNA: TGTGCCAGCAGCCCTTCGGGAACGGGGGGAGCCAAAAACATTCAGTACTTC.

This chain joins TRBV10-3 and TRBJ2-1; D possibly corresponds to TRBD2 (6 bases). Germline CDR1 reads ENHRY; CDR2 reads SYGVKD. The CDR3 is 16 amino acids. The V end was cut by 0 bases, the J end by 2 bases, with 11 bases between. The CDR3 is CAISESLATTYNEQFF. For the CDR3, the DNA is TGTGCCATCAGTGAGTCACTAGCTACAACCTACAATGAGCAGTTCTTC.

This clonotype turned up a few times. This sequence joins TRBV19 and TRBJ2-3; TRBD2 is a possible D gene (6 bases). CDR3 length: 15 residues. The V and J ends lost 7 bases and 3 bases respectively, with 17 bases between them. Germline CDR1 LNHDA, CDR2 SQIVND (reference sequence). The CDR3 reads CASTLNPGATDTQYF. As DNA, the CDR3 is TGTGCCAGTACCCTAAATCCGGGAGCGACAGATACGCAGTATTTT.

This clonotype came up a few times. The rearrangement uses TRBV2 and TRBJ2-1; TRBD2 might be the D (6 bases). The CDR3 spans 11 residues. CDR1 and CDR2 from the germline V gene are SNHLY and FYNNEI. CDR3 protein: CAIGLASEQFF. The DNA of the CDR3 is TGTGCTATAGGGCTAGCGAGTGAGCAGTTCTTC.

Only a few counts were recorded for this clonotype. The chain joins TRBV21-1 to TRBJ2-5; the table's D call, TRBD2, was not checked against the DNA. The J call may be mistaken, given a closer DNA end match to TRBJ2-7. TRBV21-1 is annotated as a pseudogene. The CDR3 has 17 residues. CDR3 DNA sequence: TGTGCCAGCAGCAAAGGCGCGGCTAGCGGGAGACCCAACGAGCAGTACTTC. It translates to CASSKGAASGRPNEQYF.

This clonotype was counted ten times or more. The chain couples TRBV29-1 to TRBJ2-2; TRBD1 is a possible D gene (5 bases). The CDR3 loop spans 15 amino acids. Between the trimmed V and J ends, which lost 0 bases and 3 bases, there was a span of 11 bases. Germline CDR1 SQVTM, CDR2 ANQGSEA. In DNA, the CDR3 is TGCAGCGTTGAAGAAGGAGACAGATACACCGGGGAGCTGTTTTTT. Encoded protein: CSVEEGDRYTGELFF.